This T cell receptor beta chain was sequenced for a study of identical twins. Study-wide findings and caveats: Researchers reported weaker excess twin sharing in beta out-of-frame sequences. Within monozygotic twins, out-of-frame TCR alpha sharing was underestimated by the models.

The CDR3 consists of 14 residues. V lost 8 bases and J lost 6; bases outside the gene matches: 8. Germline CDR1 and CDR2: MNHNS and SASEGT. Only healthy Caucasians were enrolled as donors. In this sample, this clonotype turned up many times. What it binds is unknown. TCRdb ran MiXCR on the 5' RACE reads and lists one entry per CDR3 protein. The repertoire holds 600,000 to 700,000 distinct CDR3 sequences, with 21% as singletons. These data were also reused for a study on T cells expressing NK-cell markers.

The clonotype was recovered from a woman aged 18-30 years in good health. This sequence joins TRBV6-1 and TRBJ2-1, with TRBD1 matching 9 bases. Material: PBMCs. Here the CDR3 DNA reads TGTGCCAGCGGGGGGACAGGGTATGGCAATGAGCAGTTCTTC. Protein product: CASGGTGYGNEQFF.